This T cell receptor beta chain was captured by sequencing in a study of cytomegalovirus exposure and HLA in healthy donors. In the PCR, 60 Vbeta and 13 Jbeta primers were used. TCRdb's copy holds only in-frame clones and misses some; the assay was immunoSEQ multiplex PCR. This sample has under 200,000 clones, with about 80% found just once. Only one count was recorded for this clone. This CDR3 region has 15 residues. The germline V gene has CDR1 LNHDA and CDR2 SQIVND (reference sequence). V trimming: 1 base; J trimming: 2 bases; junction bases outside the gene matches: 3. V gene TRBV19 combines with J gene TRBJ2-3, with TRBD2 identical over 7 bases. Input material: PBMCs. This TCR came from a man aged 35-49 years in good health and CMV-seronegative. CDR3 amino acids: CASSIAGGYTDTQYF. The CDR3 coding sequence is TGTGCCAGTAGTATAGCGGGAGGCTACACAGATACGCAGTATTTT. The complete variable domain, with remaining parts taken from reference TRBV19 and TRBJ2-3, reads DGGITQSPKYLFRKEGQNVTLSCEQNLNHDAMYWYRQDPGQGLRLIYYSQIVNDFQKGDIAEGYSVSREKKESFPLTVTSAQKNPTAFYLCASSIAGGYTDTQYFGPGTRLTVL.